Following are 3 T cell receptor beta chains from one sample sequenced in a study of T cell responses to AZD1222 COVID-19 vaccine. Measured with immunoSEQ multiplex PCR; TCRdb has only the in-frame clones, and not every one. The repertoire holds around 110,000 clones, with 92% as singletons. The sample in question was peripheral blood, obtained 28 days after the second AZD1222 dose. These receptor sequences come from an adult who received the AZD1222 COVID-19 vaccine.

CDR3 sequence reads: CASDQQGNYGYTF. DNA for the CDR3: TGTGCCAGCGACCAACAGGGGAACTATGGCTACACCTTC. This chain uses TRBV2 with TRBJ1-2; 7 bases are a match to TRBD1. V trimming: 8 bases; J trimming: 2 bases; junction bases outside the gene matches: 5. This CDR3 comprises 13 residues. The germline CDR1 and CDR2 sequences are SNHLY and FYNNEI.

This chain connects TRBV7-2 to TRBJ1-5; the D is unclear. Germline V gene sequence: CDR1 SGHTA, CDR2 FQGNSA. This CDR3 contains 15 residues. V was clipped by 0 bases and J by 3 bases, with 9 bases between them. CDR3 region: CASSLAKASNQPQHF. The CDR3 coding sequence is TGTGCCAGCAGCTTAGCGAAGGCGTCCAATCAGCCCCAGCATTTT.

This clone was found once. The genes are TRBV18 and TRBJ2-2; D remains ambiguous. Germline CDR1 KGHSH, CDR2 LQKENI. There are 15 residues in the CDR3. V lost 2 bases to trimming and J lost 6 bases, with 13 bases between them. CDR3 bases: TGTGCCAGCTCACCAAAGTTGTCCGTTGCCGGGGAGCTGTTTTTT. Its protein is CASSPKLSVAGELFF. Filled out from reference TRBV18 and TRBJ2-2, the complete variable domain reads NAGVMQNPRHLVRRRGQEARLRCSPMKGHSHVYWYRQLPEEGLKFMVYLQKENIIDESGMPKERFSAEFPKEGPSILRIQQVVRGDSAAYFCASSPKLSVAGELFFGEGSRLTVL.